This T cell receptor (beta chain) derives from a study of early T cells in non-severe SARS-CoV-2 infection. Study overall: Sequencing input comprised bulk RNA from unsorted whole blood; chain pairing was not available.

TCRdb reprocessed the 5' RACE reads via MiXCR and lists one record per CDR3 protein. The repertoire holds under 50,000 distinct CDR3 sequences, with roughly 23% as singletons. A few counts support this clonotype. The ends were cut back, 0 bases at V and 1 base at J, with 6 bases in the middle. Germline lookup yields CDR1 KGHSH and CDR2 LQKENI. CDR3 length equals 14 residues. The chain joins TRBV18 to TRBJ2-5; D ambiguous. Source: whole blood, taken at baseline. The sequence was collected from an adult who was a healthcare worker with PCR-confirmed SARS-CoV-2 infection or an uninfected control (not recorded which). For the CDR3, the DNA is TGTGCCAGCTCACCACCGAACCTCCAAGAGACCCAGTACTTC. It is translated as CASSPPNLQETQYF.